This T cell receptor (beta chain) was recorded in a study of blood T cell repertoires in COVID-19. On the study more broadly: Specimens from acute and convalescent COVID-19 originated in the United States, Italy and Spain. In each case, the material was cDNA or gDNA derived from T cells, B-cell-depleted T cells, or PBMCs.

The junction had 8 bases not matched to a gene; V was cut back by 4 bases and J by 9 bases. Per germline, CDR1 MNHNY and CDR2 SVGAGI (reference sequence). This CDR3 is built from 14 residues. Original processing methods: Reference gene primer amplification gave nucleated cell count estimates. Using immunoSEQ multiplex PCR, the repertoire was profiled, and TCRdb retains in-frame clones only, with some absent. Clonal size and the V and J genes are those of that table, whereas D and trimming came from the DNA. Of about 99,000 clones in the sample, about four fifths were seen once. This TCR derives from an elderly woman with active or convalescent COVID-19. The material sequenced was peripheral blood. The chain has TRBV6-6 and TRBJ2-4; 8 bases fit TRBD2. This CDR3 reads CASSSGGRGGIQYF. DNA of the CDR3: TGTGCCAGCAGTTCGGGGGGGCGAGGGGGCATTCAGTACTTC.